This T cell receptor (beta chain) was found in a study of tumor T cells in aggressive B-cell lymphoma. Generated by immunoSEQ multiplex PCR, the TCRdb table keeps only in-frame clones and is missing some. The repertoire holds about 1,900 clones, with 90% as singletons. The germline V gene encodes CDR1 MDHEN and CDR2 SYDVKM. The length of the CDR3 is 12 residues. Deletions cut 10 bases from V and 9 bases from J, with 16 bases between. The chain joins TRBV28 to TRBJ2-1; a weak D match, TRBD2 (6 bases). The sequenced material came from tumor tissue. The TCR originated in an adult with diffuse large B cell lymphoma. The CDR3 loop is CAIHREFGEQFF. The DNA of the CDR3 is TGTGCCATCCATCGGGAGTTCGGTGAGCAGTTCTTC.